Listed here is a single T cell receptor beta chain. The source of the sample is a study of blood T cell repertoires in COVID-19. Grouping used clinical history reported by participants in a survey and questionnaire. Either two negative PCRs, clearance, or symptom resolution qualified Cohort 3 donors as recovered. Original data processing: Researchers report that nucleated cell counts were estimated from reference gene primer amplification. TCRdb's table, derived via immunoSEQ multiplex PCR, lists solely in-frame clones and lacks some. The V and J calls and clone size were taken over from that table, and D and trimming were inferred from the DNA. The data contain some 530,000 clones, around nine tenths of them singletons. Trimming cost V 3 bases and J 6 bases; bases outside gene matches: 3. Looked up from germline, CDR1 is LGHDT and CDR2 is YNNKEL (reference sequence). The CDR3 totals 14 residues.

The receptor was derived from a woman aged 60 to 75 who had recovered from COVID-19. This chain joins TRBV3-1 (or the pseudogene TRBV3-2) and TRBJ2-2, with 8 bases that match TRBD2. Sequencing input: PBMCs or T cells enriched from blood (not recorded which). The CDR3 DNA sequence: TGTGCCAGCAGCCATTCCGGGGGGGCCGGGGAGCTGTTTTTT. Its translation is CASSHSGGAGELFF.